The 3 T cell receptor beta chains below all came from one sample that was sequenced in a study of control samples from healthy donors and cancer patients. Sequencing was performed with immunoSEQ multiplex PCR; in TCRdb, only in-frame clones are kept and a portion is missing. The data show around 97,000 clones, with about 89% seen just once and roughly 19% held by the top ten. Sequencing used PBMCs. The receptors come from a man aged 55-75 years with lung cancer.

Note on this clone: Within the sample, other DNA sequences also encode this same CDR3. The chain uses TRBV18 and TRBJ1-1; 7 bases match TRBD1. The V and J ends lost 3 bases and 1 base, in that order; junction bases with no gene match: 2. The CDR3 runs to 14 residues. Per the germline V gene, CDR1 is KGHSH and CDR2 is LQKENI. Here the CDR3 reads CASSPRTGNTEAFF. For the CDR3, the DNA is TGTGCCAGCTCACCCAGGACAGGGAACACTGAAGCTTTCTTT.

The rearrangement uses TRBV4-1 and TRBJ2-5; D may be TRBD1 (7 bases). The ends were cut back, 5 bases at V and 4 bases at J, with 14 bases in the middle. The CDR3 length is 14 residues. The V gene's germline CDR1 is MGHRA and CDR2 YSYEKL. Here the CDR3 DNA reads TGCGCCAGCAGCGCTCGACAGGGAGGAGAGACCCAGTACTTC. It codes for CASSARQGGETQYF.

V gene TRBV5-4 combines with J gene TRBJ1-2; perhaps TRBD1 as D (6 bases). CDR1 and CDR2 (germline): SGHNT, YYREEE (reference sequence). Trimming took 4 bases from V and 6 from J, leaving 19 bases between them. The CDR3 consists of 15 residues. The CDR3, as DNA: TGTGCCAGCAGCCGGGGGCGAGATCGAGGAGATGGCTACACCTTC. Its protein is CASSRGRDRGDGYTF.